This TCR beta chain came from a study of T cell responses to AZD1222 COVID-19 vaccine. Study results and limitations: Regions 160-218 and 743-854 dominated among vaccine-associated CD4 TCRs spanning spike. The donor cohort was predominantly white British with a female majority, and clonal diversity may have been underestimated. It was only after the peak T cell response that any repertoires were sampled. Baseline seropositivity characterized only 5 or 6 AZD1222 recipients.

Trimming stripped 6 bases from V and 1 base from J, with 9 bases between. This CDR3 comprises 13 residues. CDR1 is MDHEN and CDR2 is SYDVKM in the germline V gene. Remarks on this clone: The antigen remains unidentified.

The assay was immunoSEQ multiplex PCR, and TCRdb's table has in-frame clones only and misses some. The profile covers 150,000 or so clones, with roughly 87% appearing a single time and about 4.7% taken by the ten largest. This rearrangement joins TRBV28 to TRBJ1-1; D gene unclear. Sample: peripheral blood, taken on day 0 of AZD1222 vaccination. The receptor comes from an adult in good health. As DNA, the CDR3 is TGTGCCAGCAGGGGGAGGAAGAACACTGAAGCTTTCTTT. Its translation is CASRGRKNTEAFF.